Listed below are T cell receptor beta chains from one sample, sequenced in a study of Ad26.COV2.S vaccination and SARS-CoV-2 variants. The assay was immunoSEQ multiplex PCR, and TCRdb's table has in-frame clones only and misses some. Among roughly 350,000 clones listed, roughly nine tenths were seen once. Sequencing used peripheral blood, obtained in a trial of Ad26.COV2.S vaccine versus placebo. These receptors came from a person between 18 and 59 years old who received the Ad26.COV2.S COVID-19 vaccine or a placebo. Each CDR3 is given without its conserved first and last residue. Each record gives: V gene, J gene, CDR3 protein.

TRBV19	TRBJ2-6	ASSKQGAGANVLT
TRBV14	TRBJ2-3	ASSQDIGTSTDTQY
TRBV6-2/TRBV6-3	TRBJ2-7	ASSYGTSGRSPYEQY
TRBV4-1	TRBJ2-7	ASSQAVSSYEQY
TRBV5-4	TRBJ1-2	ASSLEGVSYGYT
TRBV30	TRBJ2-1	AWTAGSTGTSDEQF
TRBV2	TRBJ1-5	ASSELSGNQPQH
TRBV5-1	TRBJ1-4	ASSLNLGANEKLF
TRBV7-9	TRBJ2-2	ASSPGPTNTGELF
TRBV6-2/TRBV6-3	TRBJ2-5	ASSYLIAGVQY
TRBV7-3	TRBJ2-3	ASSGGHSTDTQY
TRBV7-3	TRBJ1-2	ASSLMGPSSYHEKNGYT
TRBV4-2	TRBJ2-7	ASSQEGGNYYEQY
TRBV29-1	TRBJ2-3	SVELGGLGDTQY
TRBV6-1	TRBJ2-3	ASSEWGGLTDTQY
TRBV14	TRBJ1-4	ASSQGPTPEKLF
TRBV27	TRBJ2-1	ASSSLASEQF
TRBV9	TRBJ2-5	ASSVLSGETQY
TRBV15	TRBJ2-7	ATSRDSYEQY
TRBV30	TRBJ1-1	AWRGRANTEAF
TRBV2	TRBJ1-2	ASSERPADDYGYT
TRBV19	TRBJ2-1	ASLPVGTYSEQF
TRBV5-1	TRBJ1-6	ASSGENNSPLH
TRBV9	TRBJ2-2	ASSETSLGGELF
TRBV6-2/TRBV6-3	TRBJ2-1	ASSYIRGNEQF
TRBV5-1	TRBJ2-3	ASSPPGTASTDTQY
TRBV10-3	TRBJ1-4	AISDQGFNEKLF
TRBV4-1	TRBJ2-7	ASSQDWGFYEQY
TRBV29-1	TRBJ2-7	SVETIRQGVRPIGQY
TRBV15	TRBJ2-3	ATSRGLAGVADTQY
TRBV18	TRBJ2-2	ASSRSRATGELF
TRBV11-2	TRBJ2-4	ASGRLAKNIQY
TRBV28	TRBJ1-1	ASSLSSGALLFEAF
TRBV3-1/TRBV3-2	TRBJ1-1	ASSQDPTGHGRGGTEAF
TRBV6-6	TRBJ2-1	ASRSGQGGYNEQF
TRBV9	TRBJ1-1	ASSPGTVHTEAF
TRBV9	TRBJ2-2	ASSVASEGVLHTGELF
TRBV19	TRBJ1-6	ASSIVDRTSEPLH
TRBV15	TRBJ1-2	ATSKDPTPNYGYT
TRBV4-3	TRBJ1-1	ASSQKDGEAF
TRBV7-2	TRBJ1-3	ASSNLVENTIY
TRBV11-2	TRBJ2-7	ASSPDRVSDEQY
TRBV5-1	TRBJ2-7	ASSLLGGRSAEQY
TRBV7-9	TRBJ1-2	ASRRDVPSGYT
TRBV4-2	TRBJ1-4	ASSQERGGTSNEKLF
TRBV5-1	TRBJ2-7	ASSLARSSYEQY
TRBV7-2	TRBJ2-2	ASSFLGASYGELF
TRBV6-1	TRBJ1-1	ASSELWGNTEAF
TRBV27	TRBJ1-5	ASRPGTGNQPQH